These 27 T cell receptor beta chains were all obtained from the same sample, sequenced in a study of blood T cell repertoires in COVID-19. TCRdb's copy holds only in-frame clones and misses some; the assay was immunoSEQ multiplex PCR. The table shows around 63,000 clones, with more than 75% occurring only once. Sequencing was performed on peripheral blood. The origin of the receptors is a woman aged 60-75 years with acute or convalescent COVID-19.

The CDR3 DNA sequence: TGTGCCAGCAGTTTACCGGCGGGAGTTGGCTATGGCTACACCTTC. Translated, it gives CASSLPAGVGYGYTF. V gene TRBV28 combines with J gene TRBJ1-2; D is unresolved. CDR1 MDHEN and CDR2 SYDVKM come from the germline V gene. The CDR3 sequence is 15 residues long. The germline V and J ends were trimmed by 2 bases and 4 bases, with 14 bases remaining between them.

J is TRBJ2-1 and V is TRBV5-1; 9 bases match TRBD2. With V trimmed by 4 bases and J by 5 bases, 10 bases remained unmatched. Germline CDR1 and CDR2: SGHRS and YFSETQ. This CDR3 region has 16 residues. The CDR3: CASSGRLADKDNEQFF. The CDR3 DNA is TGCGCCAGCAGCGGAAGACTAGCGGATAAGGACAATGAGCAGTTCTTC.

The chain links TRBV28 to TRBJ1-3; 8 nucleotides match TRBD1. V gave up 8 bases and J gave up 11 bases; unmatched junction bases: 8. This CDR3 contains 12 residues. Germline V lookup: CDR1 MDHEN, CDR2 SYDVKM. CDR3 DNA: TGTGCCAGCGGGTATTCACAGGGGGCCATATATTTT. Its translation: CASGYSQGAIYF.

The gene calls are TRBV20-1 and TRBJ2-3; tentative D call: TRBD1 (6 bases). Trimming cost V 3 bases and J 0 bases, with 10 bases left between them. The CDR3 is 14 residues long. Germline CDR1 is DFQATT and CDR2 is SNEGSKA (reference sequence). CDR3 in amino acids: CSASDRYSTDTQYF. The CDR3 bases are TGCAGTGCTAGTGACAGGTATAGCACAGATACGCAGTATTTT.

This chain connects TRBV6-1 to TRBJ2-7, with D possibly matching TRBD1 (5 bases). Germline assignment: CDR1 MNHNS and CDR2 SASEGT. Trimming took 2 bases from V and 2 from J, leaving 7 bases between them. CDR3 length: 13 residues. CDR3 in amino acids: CASSENRPYEQYV. CDR3 nucleotide sequence: TGTGCCAGCAGTGAAAACAGGCCCTACGAGCAGTACGTC.

This chain links TRBV5-1 with TRBJ1-6; TRBD1 is a possible D gene (6 bases). This CDR3 contains 15 residues. Trimming removed 4 bases at V and 7 bases at J, with 15 bases between. CDR1 SGHRS and CDR2 YFSETQ come from the germline V gene. CDR3 sequence (DNA): TGCGCCAGCAGCCCGACTATAGGACAGAATTCACCCCTCCACTTT. Its protein product is CASSPTIGQNSPLHF.

The chain joins TRBV28 to TRBJ1-2, with D possibly matching TRBD1 (6 bases). In germline, CDR1 is MDHEN, CDR2 SYDVKM. There are 16 residues in the CDR3. V dropped 6 bases and J dropped 4 bases, with 21 bases sitting between them. CDR3 in DNA: TGTGCCAGCAGCTCCCCCGGGGGGGGGGCAGGCTATGGCTACACCTTC. This encodes CASSSPGGGAGYGYTF.

This clone came up once. J is TRBJ1-4 and V is TRBV7-2; D is possibly TRBD1 (6 bases). The ends were cut back, 1 base at V and 7 bases at J, with 10 bases in the middle. CDR1 is SGHTA, CDR2 FQGNSA, per germline. This CDR3 region has 14 residues. The DNA for the CDR3 is TGTGCCAGCAGCTTAGGGGGGGGCTTTGAAAAACTGTTTTTT. Its protein is CASSLGGGFEKLFF. The variable domain in full, completed from reference TRBV7-2 and TRBJ1-4, reads GAGVSQSPSNKVTEKGKDVELRCDPISGHTALYWYRQSLGQGLEFLIYFQGNSAPDKSGLPSDRFSAERTGGSVSTLTIQRTQQEDSAVYLCASSLGGGFEKLFFGSGTQLSVL.

The chain recombines TRBV6-5 with TRBJ2-1, with D unclear. CDR1 MNHEY and CDR2 SVGAGI come from the germline V gene. This CDR3 is 16 amino acids long. Between the trimmed V and J ends, which lost 0 bases and 4 bases, there was a span of 13 bases. The CDR3 loop reads CASSYSTGSVYNEQFF. As DNA, the CDR3 is TGTGCCAGCAGTTACTCCACCGGGTCCGTTTACAATGAGCAGTTCTTC.

The V call is TRBV19, the J call TRBJ1-1; 11 bases line up with TRBD1. Per the germline V gene, CDR1 is LNHDA and CDR2 is SQIVND (reference sequence). This CDR3 spans 16 amino acids. V lost 7 bases to trimming and J lost 7 bases; unmatched junction nucleotides: 14. The CDR3 region has the DNA TGTGCCAGTACCAAACTCGGACAGGGGGCCATATATGAAGCTTTCTTT. Translation gives CASTKLGQGAIYEAFF. Drawing the rest from reference TRBV19 and TRBJ1-1, the complete variable domain is DGGITQSPKYLFRKEGQNVTLSCEQNLNHDAMYWYRQDPGQGLRLIYYSQIVNDFQKGDIAEGYSVSREKKESFPLTVTSAQKNPTAFYLCASTKLGQGAIYEAFFGQGTRLTVV.

V usage is TRBV7-9 and J usage is TRBJ2-1, with a weak D call TRBD2 (5 bases). The CDR3 length is 12 residues. Germline-derived CDR1 and CDR2 are SEHNR and FQNEAQ (reference sequence). V lost 3 bases to trimming and J lost 8 bases, with 8 bases between them. The CDR3 sequence is CASSFLADEQFF. The CDR3 nucleotides are TGTGCCAGCAGCTTTCTAGCCGATGAGCAGTTCTTC.

The chain employs TRBV7-2 and TRBJ2-5; D is possibly TRBD2 (6 bases). The V end lost 4 bases, the J end lost 4 bases, and 10 bases lay between the germline ends. CDR1 and CDR2 from the germline V gene are SGHTA and FQGNSA. The CDR3 has 13 amino acids. The CDR3 loop reads CASSSRRGETQYF. The CDR3 DNA reads as TGTGCCAGCAGCTCAAGGAGGGGAGAGACCCAGTACTTC.

The chain is built from TRBV3-1 (or the pseudogene TRBV3-2) and TRBJ2-5, with a tentative D call TRBD1 (7 bases). The CDR3 consists of 18 residues. Trimming pared 0 bases from V and 0 bases from J, leaving 17 bases between. The germline V gene has CDR1 LGHDT and CDR2 YNNKEL (reference sequence). CDR3 amino acids: CASSQDRRAQGDQETQYF. CDR3 DNA: TGTGCCAGCAGCCAAGATCGGAGGGCTCAGGGGGACCAAGAGACCCAGTACTTC.

This clone has only a few counts. The chain links TRBV6-2 or TRBV6-3 to TRBJ2-7; D gene ambiguous. The V gene's germline CDR1 is MNHEY and CDR2 SVGEGT. The CDR3 contains 14 residues. V lost 5 bases, J lost 4 bases, and 15 bases lay in between. CDR3 sequence: CASSREAKGYEQYV. The CDR3 nucleotides are TGTGCCAGCAGTCGAGAGGCCAAAGGATACGAGCAGTACGTC.

In its sample, this clone was seen once. The rearrangement uses TRBV28 and TRBJ2-5; TRBD2 agrees at 8 bases. The ends lost 5 bases at V and 3 bases at J; junction bases unmatched: 5. Per germline, CDR1 MDHEN and CDR2 SYDVKM. CDR3 length equals 14 residues. CDR3 sequence (DNA): TGTGCCAGCAGTCAAGCCGGGGGGGAAGAGACCCAGTACTTC. Its translation is CASSQAGGEETQYF.

The J gene is TRBJ1-2, the V gene TRBV6-2 or TRBV6-3, with a possible D match to TRBD1 (5 bases). There are 15 residues in the CDR3. In germline, CDR1 is MNHEY, CDR2 SVGEGT. The V gene lost 4 bases and the J gene lost 4 bases, with 16 bases spanning the gap. CDR3 sequence (DNA): TGTGCCAGCAGTTGGTCTGTCGACAGCCTCTATGGCTACACCTTC. Its translation: CASSWSVDSLYGYTF.

This rearrangement joins TRBV5-1 to TRBJ2-5, with TRBD2 matching over 7 bases. CDR1 is SGHRS and CDR2 is YFSETQ in the germline V gene. The V segment lost 4 bases and the J segment 5 bases; nucleotides outside the gene matches: 8. There are 14 residues in the CDR3. This CDR3 is CASSLRISGETQYF. CDR3 coding DNA: TGCGCCAGCAGCCTGAGGATTAGCGGGGAGACCCAGTACTTC.

The chain combines TRBV10-3 with TRBJ2-3; 8 positions agree with TRBD2. Germline V CDR1 and CDR2: ENHRY, SYGVKD. The CDR3 covers 14 residues. V trimming: 5 bases; J trimming: 5 bases; junction bases outside the gene matches: 6. This chain's CDR3 is CAISSGGAGDTQYF. In DNA form, the CDR3 reads TGTGCCATCAGTTCCGGGGGGGCCGGAGATACGCAGTATTTT.

The rearrangement joins TRBV14 to TRBJ2-3; 7 bases align to TRBD1. Trimming cost V 4 bases and J 5 bases; bases outside gene matches: 3. Germline V gives CDR1 SGHDN, CDR2 FVKESK. The length of the CDR3 is 13 residues. This CDR3 is CASSPTGVDTQYF. CDR3 nucleotide sequence: TGTGCCAGCAGCCCAACAGGGGTAGATACGCAGTATTTT. The whole variable domain, filled in from reference TRBV14 and TRBJ2-3, reads EAGVTQFPSHSVIEKGQTVTLRCDPISGHDNLYWYRRVMGKEIKFLLHFVKESKQDESGMPNNRFLAERTGGTYSTLKVQPAELEDSGVYFCASSPTGVDTQYFGPGTRLTVL.

This chain links TRBV7-2 with TRBJ2-3; a weak D match, TRBD2 (5 bases). This CDR3 has 12 amino acids. The germline gives CDR1 SGHTA, CDR2 FQGNSA. The V end was cut by 0 bases, the J end by 9 bases, with 7 bases between. CDR3 coding DNA: TGTGCCAGCAGCTTAGCTCGAGGGACGCAGTATTTT. Translating gives CASSLARGTQYF.

In this sample, this clone turned up a few times. The chain is built from TRBV5-1 and TRBJ1-2; 7 bases align to TRBD1. The CDR3 totals 15 residues. Germline loops: CDR1 SGHRS, CDR2 YFSETQ. J was trimmed by 4 bases and V by 0 bases; bases with no gene match: 6. In DNA form, the CDR3 reads TGCGCCAGCAGCTTGGGAGGGGGCTTGGGCTATGGCTACACCTTC. Translated, it gives CASSLGGGLGYGYTF. The full variable domain, completed using reference TRBV5-1 and TRBJ1-2, is KAGVTQTPRYLIKTRGQQVTLSCSPISGHRSVSWYQQTPGQGLQFLFEYFSETQRNKGNFPGRFSGRQFSNSRSEMNVSTLELGDSALYLCASSLGGGLGYGYTFGSGTRLTVV.

The chain uses TRBV4-1 and TRBJ1-4, with 12 nucleotides matching TRBD1. The germline CDR1 and CDR2 sequences are MGHRA and YSYEKL. Germline trimming cut 4 bases from V and 8 bases from J; bases unmatched to any gene: 8. This CDR3 contains 16 residues. The CDR3 protein is CASSPITGTGGEKLFF. Written as DNA, the CDR3 is TGCGCCAGCAGCCCAATTACCGGGACAGGGGGCGAAAAACTGTTTTTT.

The rearrangement uses TRBV4-1 and TRBJ2-1; 11 bases map to TRBD1. V trimming: 1 base; J trimming: 9 bases; junction bases outside the gene matches: 2. The CDR3 extends over 14 amino acids. The germline V gene encodes CDR1 MGHRA and CDR2 YSYEKL. The CDR3 region has the DNA TGCGCCAGCAGCCAAGTAGGACAGGGGGCTGAGCAGTTCTTC. Its protein product is CASSQVGQGAEQFF.

This clone was seen more than once but under ten times. The chain couples TRBV6-2 or TRBV6-3 to TRBJ1-4; TRBD1 is a possible D gene (5 bases). Trimming took off 4 bases at V and 7 bases at J, with 13 bases between the two ends. Germline loops: CDR1 MNHEY, CDR2 SVGEGT. This CDR3 has 14 amino acids. The CDR3 nucleotides are TGTGCCAGCAGTTGGGGGAGGAGAGGTGAAAAACTGTTTTTT. It yields the protein CASSWGRRGEKLFF.

The V call is TRBV28, the J call TRBJ1-2; possibly TRBD1 for D (5 bases). V dropped 5 bases and J dropped 9 bases, with 16 bases sitting between them. Per the germline V gene, CDR1 is MDHEN and CDR2 is SYDVKM. The CDR3 totals 13 residues. The chain's CDR3 is CASSHRTPLSYTF. The CDR3 nucleotides read TGTGCCAGCAGTCATCGGACACCCCTTAGCTACACCTTC.

CDR3 sequence: CASSLGSGPPAGGNTIYF. In DNA, the CDR3 is TGCGCCAGCAGCTTGGGCTCAGGACCACCGGCGGGAGGAAACACCATATATTTT. V and J are TRBV5-1 and TRBJ1-3; no firm D call. Germline V gives CDR1 SGHRS, CDR2 YFSETQ. This CDR3 is built from 18 residues. Trimming shortened V by 0 bases and J by 4 bases, and 20 bases separated the two germline ends.

V usage is TRBV7-2 and J usage is TRBJ2-1; D might be TRBD2 (6 bases). The length of the CDR3 is 15 residues. V was shortened by 2 bases and J by 5 bases, with 13 bases between the two germline ends. Germline V gene lookup returns CDR1 SGHTA and CDR2 FQGNSA. The CDR3 sequence: CASSLPAGYDNEQFF. For the CDR3, the DNA is TGTGCCAGCAGCTTACCAGCGGGCTATGACAATGAGCAGTTCTTC.